This is a list of T cell receptor beta chains from one sample in a study of blood T cells in healthy people across ages. TCRdb used MiXCR to reprocess the 5' RACE reads, holding one entry per CDR3 protein. The table lists more than 1 million distinct CDR3 sequences, 35% to 50% of them singletons. The sample was blood. The receptors derive from a woman aged 60-70 years in good health. Both conserved end residues are part of each CDR3. The D gene is left open where the match is weak. The size entry is marked missing in some rows and otherwise reads once, few, many or a size class.

TRBD1	TRBV6-1	TRBJ1-1	.	CASSEAGRGQGEPFF	TGTGCCAGCAGTGAAGCTGGCAGGGGGCAGGGTGAACCTTTCTTT
TRBD1	TRBV20-1	TRBJ2-7	few	CSAQLPGQGYEQYF	TGCAGTGCTCAATTACCGGGACAGGGCTACGAGCAGTACTTC
TRBD1	TRBV11-3	TRBJ2-1	.	CASSSRDSESYNEQFF	TGTGCCAGCAGCTCCAGGGACAGCGAGTCCTACAATGAGCAGTTCTTC
.	TRBV14	TRBJ2-1	.	CASSQETAIRSQFF	TGTGCCAGCAGCCAAGAAACCGCAATCAGGTCGCAGTTCTTC
.	TRBV10-3	TRBJ2-3	.	CAISQGETDTQYF	TGTGCCATCAGTCAGGGAGAGACAGATACGCAGTATTTT
TRBD1	TRBV29-1	TRBJ2-6	.	CGVGGQGGSGANVLTF	TGCGGCGTTGGCGGACAGGGGGGCTCTGGGGCCAACGTCCTGACTTTC
.	TRBV7-7	TRBJ2-1	many	CASSSFPSGDKEQFF	TGTGCCAGCAGCTCCTTCCCCTCGGGAGACAAAGAGCAGTTCTTC
.	TRBV6-6	TRBJ2-1	.	CASREANGNEQFF	TGTGCCAGCCGAGAGGCAAACGGGAATGAGCAGTTCTTC
.	TRBV6-2/TRBV6-3	TRBJ2-1	.	CASSPGSPRYNEQFF	TGTGCCAGCAGCCCCGGGAGTCCTAGGTACAATGAGCAGTTCTTC
.	TRBV12-3/TRBV12-4	TRBJ2-3	.	CASSLEDSADTQYF	TGTGCCAGCAGTTTAGAGGATAGCGCAGATACGCAGTATTTT
.	TRBV20-1	TRBJ2-3	.	CSATRYRESDTDTQYF	TGCAGTGCAACCCGCTACAGGGAATCGGACACAGATACGCAGTATTTT
.	TRBV27	TRBJ1-6	.	CASSLTGPSYNSPLHF	TGTGCCAGCAGTTTGACAGGTCCATCCTATAATTCACCCCTCCACTTT
.	TRBV4-2	TRBJ2-5	few	CASSQGAGIQETQYF	TGTGCCAGCAGCCAAGGGGCGGGGATACAAGAGACCCAGTACTTC
.	TRBV7-9	TRBJ2-3	.	CASSSTPPETGRADTQYF	TGTGCCAGCAGCTCCACTCCTCCCGAGACAGGGAGGGCAGATACGCAGTATTTT
.	TRBV25-1	TRBJ2-1	.	CASSEWYGSSEQFF	TGTGCCAGCAGTGAATGGTACGGGAGCTCTGAGCAGTTCTTC
.	TRBV28	TRBJ2-3	few	CASSLEGYADTQYF	TGTGCCAGCAGCCTGGAGGGGTACGCAGATACGCAGTATTTT
TRBD2	TRBV20-1	TRBJ2-5	few	CSSGVAGARGMTQYF	TGCAGCTCCGGGGTAGCGGGAGCCCGGGGTATGACCCAGTACTTC
.	TRBV6-5	TRBJ1-5	.	CASSPARGSNQPQHF	TGTGCCAGCAGTCCCGCTCGGGGGAGCAATCAGCCCCAGCATTTT
TRBD2	TRBV5-1	TRBJ2-1	few	CASSFGLAENYNEQFF	TGCGCCAGCAGCTTTGGGCTAGCGGAGAACTACAATGAGCAGTTCTTC
.	TRBV30	TRBJ2-1	.	CAGSGDNEQFF	TGTGCCGGGAGTGGGGACAATGAGCAGTTCTTC
.	TRBV6-6	TRBJ2-1	.	CASSYPYNEQFF	TGTGCCAGCAGTTACCCTTACAATGAGCAGTTCTTC
.	TRBV29-1	TRBJ1-4	.	CSVGYSNEKLFF	TGCAGCGTTGGATACTCTAATGAAAAACTGTTTTTT
.	TRBV12-3/TRBV12-4	TRBJ2-1	.	CASSYPDYEQFF	TGTGCCAGCAGCTATCCTGATTATGAGCAGTTCTTC
.	TRBV3-1	TRBJ2-2	.	CASSQGISRNTGELFF	TGTGCCAGCAGCCAAGGGATTAGCAGGAACACCGGGGAGCTGTTTTTT
TRBD2	TRBV28	TRBJ2-5	.	CASSSTGRAAETQYF	TGTGCCAGCAGTTCTACCGGGAGGGCCGCGGAGACCCAGTACTTC
.	TRBV20-1	TRBJ2-1	.	CSARLLAGEQFF	TGCAGTGCTAGATTATTAGCCGGTGAGCAGTTCTTC
TRBD1	TRBV7-7	TRBJ2-5	few	CASSMGQGGETQYF	TGTGCCAGCAGCATGGGACAGGGTGGAGAGACCCAGTACTTC
TRBD1	TRBV7-7	TRBJ2-2	.	CASSPRTGGGGELFF	TGTGCCAGCAGCCCACGGACAGGGGGAGGCGGGGAGCTGTTTTTT
.	TRBV11-1	TRBJ2-7	.	CASSGVGRGGYEQYF	TGTGCCAGCAGCGGGGTCGGGCGCGGCGGCTATGAGCAGTACTTC
.	TRBV11-2	TRBJ2-7	.	CASSLTGNYEQYF	TGTGCCAGCAGCTTGACTGGCAACTACGAGCAGTACTTC
.	TRBV29-1	TRBJ2-5	.	CSVEGGRLHEQYF	TGCAGCGTTGAAGGGGGCCGGCTCCATGAGCAGTACTTC
TRBD2	TRBV2	TRBJ2-5	few	CASKWSASGYQETQYF	TGTGCCAGCAAGTGGTCGGCTAGCGGTTACCAAGAGACCCAGTACTTC
.	TRBV18	TRBJ1-1	.	CASSQIGTTEAFF	TGTGCCAGCTCTCAAATCGGGACAACCGAAGCTTTCTTT
.	TRBV20-1	TRBJ1-1	many	CSASPGTRNTEAFF	TGCAGTGCTAGCCCCGGGACACGGAACACTGAAGCTTTCTTT
.	TRBV12-3/TRBV12-4	TRBJ2-3	few	CASSSDRDTGTDTQYF	TGTGCCAGCAGTTCCGACCGGGACACTGGCACAGATACGCAGTATTTT
.	TRBV11-2	TRBJ2-3	.	CASSLQERYTDTQYF	TGTGCCAGCAGCTTACAGGAGCGGTACACAGATACGCAGTATTTT
.	TRBV20-1	TRBJ2-3	few	CSALCGPTDTQYF	TGCAGTGCTCTCTGCGGGCCCACAGATACGCAGTATTTT
.	TRBV27	TRBJ1-2	few	CASAGAARISYTF	TGTGCCAGCGCGGGAGCCGCCCGTATCAGCTACACCTTC
.	TRBV25-1	TRBJ1-4	.	CASSEPPVGHGHEKLFF	TGTGCCAGCAGTGAACCCCCGGTGGGACACGGACATGAAAAACTGTTTTTT
.	TRBV20-1	TRBJ2-5	few	CSARGFRSWDTQETQYF	TGCAGTGCTAGAGGCTTCCGCTCGTGGGACACCCAAGAGACCCAGTACTTC
.	TRBV6-6	TRBJ2-3	.	CASSAGVVAASTDTQYF	TGTGCCAGCAGCGCCGGGGTAGTAGCGGCTAGCACAGATACGCAGTATTTT
.	TRBV5-1	TRBJ2-2	.	CASSPWVSGFTGELFF	TGCGCCAGCAGCCCCTGGGTTAGCGGCTTCACCGGGGAGCTGTTTTTT